The rows below give T cell receptor beta chains drawn from one sample of a study of identical twins. TCRdb independently ran MiXCR on the 5' RACE reads; one entry per CDR3 protein. The sample lists roughly 500,000 distinct CDR3 sequences, 20% to 25% occurring once. These data also formed part of another study, on T cells expressing NK-cell markers.

The sample taken for sequencing was CD4+ T cells sorted from blood. Receptor source: a woman aged 18 to 35 in good health. The conserved cysteine and the conserved F or W are not part of the CDR3 here.

j_call | v_call | cdr3_aa
TRBJ2-5 | TRBV20-1 | STKSRGREETQY
TRBJ2-1 | TRBV7-9 | ASSLGYGTYNEQF
TRBJ1-5 | TRBV5-4 | ASSLGGMSNQPQH
TRBJ2-1 | TRBV7-3 | ASSQLPGLAGGNEQF
TRBJ2-7 | TRBV10-3 | ATRVSEEQY
TRBJ2-7 | TRBV4-3 | ASSQEGSPTYEQY
TRBJ1-5 | TRBV12-3/TRBV12-4 | ASSPRSGGSQPQH
TRBJ2-7 | TRBV6-1 | ASSTSSLGSGEQY
TRBJ2-3 | TRBV5-1 | ASSLTDRVTDTQY
TRBJ2-7 | TRBV15 | ATSRDVLAYEQY
TRBJ2-7 | TRBV7-2 | ASSYQGGASYEQY
TRBJ1-1 | TRBV2 | ASLWAGYTEAF
TRBJ2-5 | TRBV12-3/TRBV12-4 | ASTKGLAGGETQY
TRBJ2-3 | TRBV9 | ASSEGTGIDTQY
TRBJ2-7 | TRBV5-4 | ASSFDGGGLYEQY
TRBJ1-1 | TRBV10-3 | AISGQGRTF
TRBJ2-1 | TRBV7-2 | ASSLEGTPRGF
TRBJ2-3 | TRBV5-6 | ASTQSFSSDTQY
TRBJ1-6 | TRBV5-1 | ASSLVATENSPLH
TRBJ2-2 | TRBV27 | ASSPSGRNRGELF
TRBJ2-1 | TRBV20-1 | SARPLAGGSHNEQF
TRBJ2-5 | TRBV3-1 | ASSLRTVEETQY
TRBJ2-1 | TRBV11-2 | ASSPSWVRDNEQF
TRBJ2-4 | TRBV6-2/TRBV6-3 | ASRTSLSLAKNIQY
TRBJ2-5 | TRBV5-6 | ASSRLSQETQY
TRBJ2-7 | TRBV7-2 | ASSRDTRSYEQY
TRBJ2-5 | TRBV5-1 | ASSRQLQETQY
TRBJ2-3 | TRBV12-3/TRBV12-4 | ASSLMGSRVITDTQY
TRBJ2-1 | TRBV15 | ATSCGGAGVSNEQF
TRBJ2-5 | TRBV5-6 | ASSVLGQEYQETQY
TRBJ2-5 | TRBV5-6 | ASSFISGGHNQETQY
TRBJ2-7 | TRBV12-3/TRBV12-4 | ASSRTGGRY
TRBJ2-6 | TRBV10-2 | ASRNSGSGSGANVLT
TRBJ2-3 | TRBV20-1 | SARDARGGDTQY
TRBJ2-7 | TRBV20-1 | SARGGLAGTTYEQY
TRBJ1-6 | TRBV2 | ASRPGQVGSPLH
TRBJ1-3 | TRBV29-1 | SVAQDHGNTIY
TRBJ2-1 | TRBV5-1 | ASSLVSPRDNEQF
TRBJ1-2 | TRBV7-9 | ASSLDRVGYGYT
TRBJ1-1 | TRBV4-2 | ASSQDFEAF